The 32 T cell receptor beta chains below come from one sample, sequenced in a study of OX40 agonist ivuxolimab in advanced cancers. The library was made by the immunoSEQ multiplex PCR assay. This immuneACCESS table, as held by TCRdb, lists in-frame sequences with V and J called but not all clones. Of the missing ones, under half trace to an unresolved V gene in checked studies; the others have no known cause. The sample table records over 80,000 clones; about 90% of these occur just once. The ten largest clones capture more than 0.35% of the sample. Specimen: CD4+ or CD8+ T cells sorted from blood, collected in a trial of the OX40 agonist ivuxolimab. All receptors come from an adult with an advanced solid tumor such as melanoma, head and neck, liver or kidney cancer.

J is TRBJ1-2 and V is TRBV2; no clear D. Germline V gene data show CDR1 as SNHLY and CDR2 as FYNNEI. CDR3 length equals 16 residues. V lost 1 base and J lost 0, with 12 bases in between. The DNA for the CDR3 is TGTGCCAGCAGTGAAGGAGCGTTTTATTCTAACTATGGCTACACCTTC. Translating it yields CASSEGAFYSNYGYTF.

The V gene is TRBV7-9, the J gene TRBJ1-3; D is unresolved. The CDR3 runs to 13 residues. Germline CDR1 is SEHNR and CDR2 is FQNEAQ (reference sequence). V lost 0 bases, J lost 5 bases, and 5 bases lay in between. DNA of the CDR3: TGTGCCAGCAGCTTAGCAGTACGAAACACCATATATTTT. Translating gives CASSLAVRNTIYF.

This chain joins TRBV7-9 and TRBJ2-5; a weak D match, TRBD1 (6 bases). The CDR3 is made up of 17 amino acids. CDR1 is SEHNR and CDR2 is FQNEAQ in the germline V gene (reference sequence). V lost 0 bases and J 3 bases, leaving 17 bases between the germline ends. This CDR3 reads CASSLALVRTEKETQYF. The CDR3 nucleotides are TGTGCCAGCAGCTTAGCCCTCGTTAGGACAGAGAAAGAGACCCAGTACTTC.

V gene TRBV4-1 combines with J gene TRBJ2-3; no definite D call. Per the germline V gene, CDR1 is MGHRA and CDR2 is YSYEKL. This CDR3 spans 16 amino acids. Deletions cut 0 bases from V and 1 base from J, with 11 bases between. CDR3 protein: CASSQDARVGTDTQYF. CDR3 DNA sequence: TGCGCCAGCAGCCAAGATGCTCGGGTGGGCACAGATACGCAGTATTTT.

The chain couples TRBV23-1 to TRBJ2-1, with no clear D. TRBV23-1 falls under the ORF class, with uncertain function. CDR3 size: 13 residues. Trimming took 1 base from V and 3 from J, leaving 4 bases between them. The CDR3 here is CASSQYGYNEQFF. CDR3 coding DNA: TGCGCCAGCAGTCAATATGGCTACAATGAGCAGTTCTTC.

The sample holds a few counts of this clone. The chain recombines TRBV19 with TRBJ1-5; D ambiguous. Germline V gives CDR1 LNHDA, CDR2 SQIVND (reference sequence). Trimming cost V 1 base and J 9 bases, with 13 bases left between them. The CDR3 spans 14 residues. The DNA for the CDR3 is TGTGCCAGTAGTATAGTGGGGATTAGGTGGCCCCAGCATTTT. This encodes CASSIVGIRWPQHF.

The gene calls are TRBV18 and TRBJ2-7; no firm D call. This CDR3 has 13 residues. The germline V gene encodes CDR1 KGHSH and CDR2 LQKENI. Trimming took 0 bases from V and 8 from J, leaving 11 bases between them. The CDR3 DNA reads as TGTGCCAGCTCACCACCGAGTAGGAGCCAGCAGTACTTC. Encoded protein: CASSPPSRSQQYF.

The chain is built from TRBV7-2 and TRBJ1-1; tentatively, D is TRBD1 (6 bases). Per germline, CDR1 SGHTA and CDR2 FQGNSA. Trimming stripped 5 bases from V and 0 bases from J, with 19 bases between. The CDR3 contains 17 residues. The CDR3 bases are TGTGCCAGCAGCCTCGGTGGAGGGGGGGGTATGAACACTGAAGCTTTCTTT. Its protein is CASSLGGGGGMNTEAFF.

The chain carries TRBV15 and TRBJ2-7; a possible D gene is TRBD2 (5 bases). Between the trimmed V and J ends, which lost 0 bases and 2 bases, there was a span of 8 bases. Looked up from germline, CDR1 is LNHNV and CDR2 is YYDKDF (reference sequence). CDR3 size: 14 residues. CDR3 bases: TGTGCCACCAGCAGAGATCCGGGGACCTACGAGCAGTACTTC. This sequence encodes CATSRDPGTYEQYF.

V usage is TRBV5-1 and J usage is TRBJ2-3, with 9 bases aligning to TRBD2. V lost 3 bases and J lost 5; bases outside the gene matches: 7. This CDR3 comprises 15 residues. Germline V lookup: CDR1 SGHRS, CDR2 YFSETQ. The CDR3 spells CASSYSGGMGDTQYF. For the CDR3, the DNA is TGCGCCAGCAGCTATAGCGGGGGAATGGGAGATACGCAGTATTTT. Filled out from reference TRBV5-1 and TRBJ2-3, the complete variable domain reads KAGVTQTPRYLIKTRGQQVTLSCSPISGHRSVSWYQQTPGQGLQFLFEYFSETQRNKGNFPGRFSGRQFSNSRSEMNVSTLELGDSALYLCASSYSGGMGDTQYFGPGTRLTVL.

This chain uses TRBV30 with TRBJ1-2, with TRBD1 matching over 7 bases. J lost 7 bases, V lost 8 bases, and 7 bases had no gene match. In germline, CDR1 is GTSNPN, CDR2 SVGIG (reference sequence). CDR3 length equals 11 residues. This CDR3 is CAGNRGAGYTF. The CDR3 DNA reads TGTGCCGGTAACAGGGGTGCTGGCTACACCTTC. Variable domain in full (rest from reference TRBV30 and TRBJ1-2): SQTIHQWPATLVQPVGSPLSLECTVEGTSNPNLYWYRQAAGRGLQLLFYSVGIGQISSEVPQNLSASRPQDRQFILSSKKLLLSDSGFYLCAGNRGAGYTFGSGTRLTVV.

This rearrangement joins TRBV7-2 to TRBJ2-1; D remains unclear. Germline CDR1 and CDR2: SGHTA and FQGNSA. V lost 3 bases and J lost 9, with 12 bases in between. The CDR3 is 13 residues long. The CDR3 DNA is TGTGCCAGCAGCTTCGCCAGCCGTGGTGAGCAGTTCTTC. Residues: CASSFASRGEQFF. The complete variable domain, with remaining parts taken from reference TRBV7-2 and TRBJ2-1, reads GAGVSQSPSNKVTEKGKDVELRCDPISGHTALYWYRQSLGQGLEFLIYFQGNSAPDKSGLPSDRFSAERTGGSVSTLTIQRTQQEDSAVYLCASSFASRGEQFFGPGTRLTVL.

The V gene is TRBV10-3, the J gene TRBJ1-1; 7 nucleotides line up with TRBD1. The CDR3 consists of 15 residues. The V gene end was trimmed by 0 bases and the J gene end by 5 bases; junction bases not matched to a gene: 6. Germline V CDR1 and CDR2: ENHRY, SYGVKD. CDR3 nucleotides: TGTGCCATCAGTGAGTCAAGGGGGCGAGGGACTGAAGCTTTCTTT. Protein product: CAISESRGRGTEAFF.

CDR3 sequence (DNA): TGTGCCAGCAGTTCGACAGGTCCGGGCGAGCAGTACTTC. It translates to CASSSTGPGEQYF. This chain joins TRBV6-5 and TRBJ2-7, with D possibly TRBD1 on 6 matching bases. Germline V gives CDR1 MNHEY, CDR2 SVGAGI. Trimming left V 4 bases short and J 6 bases short, with 13 bases between. The CDR3 is made up of 13 amino acids.

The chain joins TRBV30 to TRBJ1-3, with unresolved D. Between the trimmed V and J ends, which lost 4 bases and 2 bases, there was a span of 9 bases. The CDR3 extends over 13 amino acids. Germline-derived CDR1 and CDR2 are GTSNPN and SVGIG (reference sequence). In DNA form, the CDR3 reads TGTGCCTGGAAAAAAGGTGCTGGAAACACCATATATTTT. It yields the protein CAWKKGAGNTIYF.

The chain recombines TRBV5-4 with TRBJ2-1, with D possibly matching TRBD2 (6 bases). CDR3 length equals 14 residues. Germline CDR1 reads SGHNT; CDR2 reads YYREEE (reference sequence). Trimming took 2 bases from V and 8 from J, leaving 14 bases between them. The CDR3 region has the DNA TGTGCCAGCAGCTTAGGGACTTGGGGAGATGAGCAGTTCTTC. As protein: CASSLGTWGDEQFF.

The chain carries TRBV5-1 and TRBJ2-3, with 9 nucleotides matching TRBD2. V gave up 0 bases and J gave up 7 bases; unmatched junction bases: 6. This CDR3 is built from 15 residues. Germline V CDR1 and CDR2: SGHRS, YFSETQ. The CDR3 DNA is TGCGCCAGCAGCTTGGGCGGGGGGGCCGTAAATACGCAGTATTTT. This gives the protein CASSLGGGAVNTQYF.

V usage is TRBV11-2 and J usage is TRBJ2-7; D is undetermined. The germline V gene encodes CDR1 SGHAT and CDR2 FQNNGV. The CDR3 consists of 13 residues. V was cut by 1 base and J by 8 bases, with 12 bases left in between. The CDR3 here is CASSLVAGVQQYF. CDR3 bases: TGTGCCAGCAGCTTAGTGGCAGGAGTACAGCAGTACTTC.

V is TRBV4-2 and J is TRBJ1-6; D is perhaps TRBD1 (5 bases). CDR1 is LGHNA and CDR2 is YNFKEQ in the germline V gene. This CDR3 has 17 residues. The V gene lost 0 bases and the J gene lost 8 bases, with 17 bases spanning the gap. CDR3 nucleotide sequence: TGTGCCAGCAGCCAAGATCGTCTGGGGGGGTCCGATTCACCCCTCCACTTT. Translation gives CASSQDRLGGSDSPLHF.

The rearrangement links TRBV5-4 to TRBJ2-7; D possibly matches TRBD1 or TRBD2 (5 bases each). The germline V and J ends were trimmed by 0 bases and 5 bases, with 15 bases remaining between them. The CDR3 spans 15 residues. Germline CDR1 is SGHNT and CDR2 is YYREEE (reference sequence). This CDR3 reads CASSLGGALQDEQYF. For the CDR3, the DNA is TGTGCCAGCAGCTTGGGAGGGGCCCTCCAGGACGAGCAGTACTTC.

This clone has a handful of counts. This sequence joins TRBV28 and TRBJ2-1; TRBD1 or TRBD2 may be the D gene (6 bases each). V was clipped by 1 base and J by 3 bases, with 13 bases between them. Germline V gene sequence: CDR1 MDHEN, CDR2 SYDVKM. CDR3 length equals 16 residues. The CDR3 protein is CASSLSWGARYNEQFF. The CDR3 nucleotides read TGTGCCAGCAGTTTATCCTGGGGGGCCCGCTACAATGAGCAGTTCTTC.

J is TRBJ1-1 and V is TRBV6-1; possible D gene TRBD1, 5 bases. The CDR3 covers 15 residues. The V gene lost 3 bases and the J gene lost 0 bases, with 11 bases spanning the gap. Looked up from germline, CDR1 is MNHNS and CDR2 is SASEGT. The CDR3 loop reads CASSDPGLLNTEAFF. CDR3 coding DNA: TGTGCCAGCAGTGACCCGGGACTTTTGAACACTGAAGCTTTCTTT.

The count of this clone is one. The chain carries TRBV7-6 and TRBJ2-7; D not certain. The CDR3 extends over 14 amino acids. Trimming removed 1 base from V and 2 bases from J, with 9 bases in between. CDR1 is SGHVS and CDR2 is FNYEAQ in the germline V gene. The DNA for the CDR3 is TGTGCCAGCAGCTTAGGTACAGAAACCTACGAGCAGTACTTC. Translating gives CASSLGTETYEQYF.

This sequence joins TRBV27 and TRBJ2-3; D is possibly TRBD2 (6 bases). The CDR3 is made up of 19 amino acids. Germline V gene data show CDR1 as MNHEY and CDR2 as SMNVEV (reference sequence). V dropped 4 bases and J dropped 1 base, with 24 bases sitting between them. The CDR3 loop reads CASSWYSTMTRMRTDTQYF. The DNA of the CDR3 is TGTGCCAGCAGTTGGTACAGCACAATGACTAGAATGCGCACAGATACGCAGTATTTT.

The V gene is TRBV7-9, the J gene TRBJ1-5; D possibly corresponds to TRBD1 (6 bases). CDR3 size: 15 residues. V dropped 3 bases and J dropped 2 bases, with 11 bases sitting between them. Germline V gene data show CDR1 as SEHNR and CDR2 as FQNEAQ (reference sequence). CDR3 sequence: CASSFDGGGNQPQHF. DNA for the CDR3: TGTGCCAGCAGCTTTGATGGGGGCGGCAATCAGCCCCAGCATTTT.

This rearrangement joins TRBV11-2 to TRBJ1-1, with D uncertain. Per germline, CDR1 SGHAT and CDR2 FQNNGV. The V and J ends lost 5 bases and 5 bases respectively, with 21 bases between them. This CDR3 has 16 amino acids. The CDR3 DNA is TGTGCCAGCAGCCTACCCCCCCTAAGTCCGAGGACTGAAGCTTTCTTT. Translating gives CASSLPPLSPRTEAFF.

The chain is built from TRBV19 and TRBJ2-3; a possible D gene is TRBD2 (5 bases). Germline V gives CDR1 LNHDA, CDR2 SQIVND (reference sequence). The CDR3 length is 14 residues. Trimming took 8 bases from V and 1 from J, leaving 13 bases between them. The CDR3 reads CASDPGSGTDTQYF. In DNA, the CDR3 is TGTGCCAGTGATCCGGGAAGTGGCACAGATACGCAGTATTTT.

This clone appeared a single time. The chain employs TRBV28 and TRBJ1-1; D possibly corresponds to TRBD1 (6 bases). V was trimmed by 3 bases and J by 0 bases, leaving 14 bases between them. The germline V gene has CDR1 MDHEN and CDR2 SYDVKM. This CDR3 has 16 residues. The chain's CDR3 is CASSLGAARLNTEAFF. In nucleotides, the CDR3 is TGTGCCAGCAGTTTGGGGGCAGCCCGACTGAACACTGAAGCTTTCTTT.

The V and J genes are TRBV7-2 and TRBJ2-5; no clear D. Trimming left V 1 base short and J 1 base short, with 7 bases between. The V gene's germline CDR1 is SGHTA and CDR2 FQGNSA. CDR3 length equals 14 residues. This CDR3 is CASSLEGSQETQYF. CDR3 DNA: TGTGCCAGCAGCTTAGAGGGCAGCCAAGAGACCCAGTACTTC.

The CDR3 nucleotides read TGCGCCAGCAGTAGGCTAGCCCACGCGGACACAGATACGCAGTATTTT. This gives the protein CASSRLAHADTDTQYF. The V and J genes are TRBV5-1 and TRBJ2-3; D possibly corresponds to TRBD2 (5 bases). The CDR3 length is 16 residues. Germline V gives CDR1 SGHRS, CDR2 YFSETQ. Trimming removed 5 bases at V and 2 bases at J, with 18 bases between.

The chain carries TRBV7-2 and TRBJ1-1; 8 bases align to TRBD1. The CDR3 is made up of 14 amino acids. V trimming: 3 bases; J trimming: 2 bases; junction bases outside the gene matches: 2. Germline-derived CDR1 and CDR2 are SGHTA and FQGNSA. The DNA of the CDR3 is TGTGCCAGCAGCTTCAGGGGGCTTAACACTGAAGCTTTCTTT. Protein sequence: CASSFRGLNTEAFF. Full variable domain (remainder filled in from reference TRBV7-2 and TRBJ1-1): GAGVSQSPSNKVTEKGKDVELRCDPISGHTALYWYRQSLGQGLEFLIYFQGNSAPDKSGLPSDRFSAERTGGSVSTLTIQRTQQEDSAVYLCASSFRGLNTEAFFGQGTRLTVV.

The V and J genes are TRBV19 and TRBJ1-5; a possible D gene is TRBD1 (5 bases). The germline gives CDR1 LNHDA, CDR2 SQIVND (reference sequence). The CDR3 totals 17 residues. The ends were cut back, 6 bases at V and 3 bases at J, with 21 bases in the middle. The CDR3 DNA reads TGTGCCAGTAGCTCATATAGCTCCGGGGCCAACAATCAGCCCCAGCATTTT. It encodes CASSSYSSGANNQPQHF. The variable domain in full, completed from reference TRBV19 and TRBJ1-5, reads DGGITQSPKYLFRKEGQNVTLSCEQNLNHDAMYWYRQDPGQGLRLIYYSQIVNDFQKGDIAEGYSVSREKKESFPLTVTSAQKNPTAFYLCASSSYSSGANNQPQHFGDGTRLSIL.